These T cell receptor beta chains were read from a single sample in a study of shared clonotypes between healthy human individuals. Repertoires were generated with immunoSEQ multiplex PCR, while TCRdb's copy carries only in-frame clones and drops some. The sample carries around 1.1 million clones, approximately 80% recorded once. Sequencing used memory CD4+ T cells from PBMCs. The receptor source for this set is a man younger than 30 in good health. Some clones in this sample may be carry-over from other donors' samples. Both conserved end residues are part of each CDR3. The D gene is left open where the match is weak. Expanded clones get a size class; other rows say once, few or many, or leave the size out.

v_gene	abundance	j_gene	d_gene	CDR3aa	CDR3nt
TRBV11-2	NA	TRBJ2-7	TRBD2	CASSPIRTRGRALRLEQYF	TGTGCCAGCAGCCCAATCCGAACGCGCGGGAGGGCCCTGCGTCTTGAGCAGTACTTC
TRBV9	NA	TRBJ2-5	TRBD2	CASSGLPAGGGETQYF	TGTGCCAGCAGCGGCCTTCCAGCGGGAGGAGGGGAGACCCAGTACTTC
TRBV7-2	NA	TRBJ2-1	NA	CASSLSWSNEQFF	TGTGCCAGCAGCTTAAGCTGGTCAAATGAGCAGTTCTTC
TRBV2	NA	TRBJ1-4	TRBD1	CASRHRGPQEKLFF	TGTGCCAGCAGACACAGGGGACCTCAGGAAAAACTGTTTTTT
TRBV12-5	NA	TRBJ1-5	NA	CASGFPLFLGASGQPQHF	TGTGCTAGTGGTTTCCCACTTTTTCTGGGGGCTAGCGGTCAGCCCCAGCATTTT
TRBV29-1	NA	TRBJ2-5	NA	CSVGGLLGTQYF	TGCAGCGTTGGGGGCCTGCTTGGGACCCAGTACTTC
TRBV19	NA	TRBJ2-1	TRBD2	CASSIRSSGYNEQFF	TGTGCCAGTAGTATTCGGTCTAGCGGGTACAATGAGCAGTTCTTC
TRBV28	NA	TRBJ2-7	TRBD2	CASIISGSLHEQYF	TGTGCCAGCATCATCAGCGGGAGTCTCCACGAGCAGTACTTC
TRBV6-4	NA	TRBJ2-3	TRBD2	CASSRTSLSTDTQYF	TGTGCCAGCAGTAGGACTAGCCTTAGCACAGATACGCAGTATTTT
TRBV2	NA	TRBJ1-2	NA	CASSSSGGADGYTF	TGTGCCAGCAGTTCCAGTGGGGGCGCGGATGGCTACACCTTC
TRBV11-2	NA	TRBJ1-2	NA	CASRTSGDYGYTF	TGTGCCAGCAGGACCTCGGGGGACTATGGCTACACCTTC
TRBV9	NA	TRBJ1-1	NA	CASSVRGSGVRTEAFF	TGTGCCAGCAGCGTAAGGGGCTCGGGTGTTCGTACTGAAGCTTTCTTT
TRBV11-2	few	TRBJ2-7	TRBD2	CASSLGKAGKGYEQYF	TGTGCCAGCAGCTTAGGGAAAGCGGGAAAAGGCTACGAGCAGTACTTC
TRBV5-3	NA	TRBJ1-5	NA	CARSPRDTHSNQPQHF	TGTGCCAGAAGCCCCCGGGACACACATAGCAATCAGCCCCAGCATTTT
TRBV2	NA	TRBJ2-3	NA	CASTTDTDTQYF	TGTGCCAGCACAACAGACACAGATACGCAGTATTTT
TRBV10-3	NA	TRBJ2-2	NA	CAISEGQPQNTGELFF	TGTGCCATCAGTGAGGGACAACCCCAGAACACCGGGGAGCTGTTTTTT
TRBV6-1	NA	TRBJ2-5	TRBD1	CASSDNRDRAYQETQYF	TGTGCCAGCAGTGACAACCGGGACAGGGCCTACCAAGAGACCCAGTACTTC
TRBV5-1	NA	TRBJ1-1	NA	CASSRTDPNTEAFF	TGCGCCAGCAGCCGTACGGACCCGAACACTGAAGCTTTCTTT
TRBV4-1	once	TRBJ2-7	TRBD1	CASSQDGGDRDYEQYF	TGCGCCAGCAGCCAAGACGGAGGAGACAGGGACTACGAGCAGTACTTC
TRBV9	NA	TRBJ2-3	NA	CASSPQVAGGSKRYF	NA
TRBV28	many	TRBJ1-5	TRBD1	CASSWIRRDRVAMGNQPQHF	TGTGCCAGCAGCTGGATAAGGCGGGACAGGGTGGCCATGGGCAATCAGCCCCAGCATTTT
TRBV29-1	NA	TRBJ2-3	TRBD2	CSLGRLAGGDTQYF	TGCAGCCTGGGCAGACTAGCGGGAGGAGATACGCAGTATTTT
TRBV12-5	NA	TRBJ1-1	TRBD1	CASGLADLTGGGQAFF	TGTGCTAGTGGTTTGGCAGACCTGACAGGGGGCGGGCAAGCTTTCTTT
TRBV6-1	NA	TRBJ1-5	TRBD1	CASLIRQGLNQPQHF	TGTGCCAGCCTCATTAGACAGGGTCTGAATCAGCCCCAGCATTTT
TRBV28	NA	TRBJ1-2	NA	CASRQAYGYTF	TGTGCCAGTAGACAAGCCTATGGCTACACCTTC
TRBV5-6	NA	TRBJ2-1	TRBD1	CASSLGQGNEQFF	TGTGCCAGCAGCTTAGGACAGGGCAATGAGCAGTTCTTC
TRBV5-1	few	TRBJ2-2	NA	CASSLLALNTGELFF	TGCGCCAGCAGCTTACTAGCCCTAAACACCGGGGAGCTGTTTTTT
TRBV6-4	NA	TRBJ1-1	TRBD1	CASSESYRGQTEAFF	TGTGCCAGCAGTGAAAGTTACAGGGGGCAGACTGAAGCTTTCTTT
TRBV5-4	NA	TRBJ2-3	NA	CASSLGGAGSDTQYF	TGTGCCAGCAGCTTGGGAGGAGCAGGGTCAGATACGCAGTATTTT
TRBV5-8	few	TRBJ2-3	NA	CASSLSGTRGTDTQYF	TGTGCCAGCAGCTTGTCCGGGACAAGGGGCACAGATACGCAGTATTTT
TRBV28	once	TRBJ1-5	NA	CASSPGGAGHSNQPQHF	TGTGCCAGCAGTCCCGGCGGGGCGGGACATAGCAATCAGCCCCAGCATTTT
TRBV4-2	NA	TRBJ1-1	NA	CASSQDRAANTEAFF	TGTGCCAGCAGCCAAGATCGTGCGGCGAACACTGAAGCTTTCTTT